This is a list of T cell receptor beta chains from one sample in a study of blood T cell repertoires in COVID-19. This table comes from immunoSEQ multiplex PCR, and its TCRdb copy is limited to in-frame clones, with some not included. The table lists a few hundred thousand clones, roughly 89% of them singletons, with 9% to 12% in the top ten. The specimen sequenced was PBMCs or T cells enriched from blood (not recorded which). All receptors derive from a young man with acute COVID-19. Each CDR3 is given with its conserved first and last residue.

J	V	CDR3
TRBJ1-4	TRBV2	CASSDRDNSQKLFF
TRBJ2-1	TRBV7-9	CASSHTSGGQVNEQFF
TRBJ2-7	TRBV20-1	CSASPSGRTHEQYF
TRBJ1-1	TRBV19	CASTNRGGDTEAFF
TRBJ1-5	TRBV10-1	CASSEGQSNQPQHF
TRBJ2-3	TRBV18	CASSRTRQNTDTQYF
TRBJ1-1	TRBV5-4	CASSFGRGEAFF
TRBJ2-1	TRBV6-6	CASSQTSGEQFF
TRBJ1-2	TRBV3-1/TRBV3-2	CASSLEGAYGYTF
TRBJ2-7	TRBV20-1	CSAKGHEQYF
TRBJ2-2	TRBV6-5	CASREREGRTGELFF
TRBJ1-1	TRBV24-1	CATSEGQEDTEAFF
TRBJ1-4	TRBV2	CASSLGGVDEKLFF
TRBJ2-3	TRBV30	CAWSRLSSDTQYF
TRBJ2-7	TRBV7-9	CASSSPTTPGSPYEQYF
TRBJ1-1	TRBV27	CASSQGGTEAFF
TRBJ1-5	TRBV28	CASTDRGFSQPQHF
TRBJ1-5	TRBV3-1/TRBV3-2	CASSPRDANQPQHF
TRBJ1-2	TRBV9	CASSVASEGSANYGYTF
TRBJ1-2	TRBV4-1	CASHGLAPFNYGYTF
TRBJ2-1	TRBV7-8	CASSFFTGANEQFF
TRBJ1-5	TRBV30	CAWSVSRASNQPQHF
TRBJ2-2	TRBV6-4	CASSDSTINTGELFF
TRBJ2-7	TRBV5-1	CASSRSDRNYEQYF
TRBJ2-1	TRBV23-1	CASSQSKFF
TRBJ1-2	TRBV18	CASSRDPEQGKTGYTF
TRBJ2-1	TRBV5-1	CASSLVAGDLDEQFF
TRBJ2-1	TRBV4-3	CASSQDFGIYNEQFF
TRBJ1-3	TRBV5-1	CASSLWGELGNTIYF
TRBJ1-2	TRBV28	CASSYRGGDGYTF
TRBJ1-5	TRBV30	CAWSAGGRQPQHF
TRBJ2-7	TRBV19	CASSTGLPNEQYF
TRBJ1-2	TRBV19	CASGSSGGYGYTF
TRBJ2-7	TRBV13	CASSLETGTHPPGHLYEQYF
TRBJ2-1	TRBV13	CASSLGQGLNNEQFF
TRBJ2-1	TRBV18	CASSPLGSNNEQFF
TRBJ2-1	TRBV25-1	CASSVDREVYNEQFF
TRBJ2-1	TRBV7-9	CASSPGKNEQFF